This T cell receptor (beta chain) is drawn from a study of blood T cells in healthy people across ages. Germline V gene data show CDR1 as DFQATT and CDR2 as SNEGSKA (reference sequence). The CDR3 extends over 17 amino acids. The ends lost 5 bases at V and 2 bases at J; junction bases unmatched: 9. A second about 7 to 11 cycle PCR used barcoded and J-beta primers. TCRdb recomputed calls from the 5' RACE reads with MiXCR, one row per CDR3 protein. The sample consists of approximately 2,000,000 distinct CDR3 sequences, about two fifths of them appearing once. This clonotype was observed a handful of times.

The specimen sequenced was blood. The sequence came from a human donor in good health. This chain uses TRBV20-1 with TRBJ2-1; 13 positions match TRBD2. The DNA of the CDR3 is TGCAGTGCTGCCGGACTAGCGGGGGCCTTTACCTACAATGAGCAGTTCTTC. Protein sequence: CSAAGLAGAFTYNEQFF.